The T cell receptor beta chain under discussion was sequenced for a study of blood T cell repertoires in COVID-19. Study in general: The United States, Italy and Spain supplied acute and convalescent COVID-19 samples. PBMCs, B-cell-depleted T cells, or T cells were the source of the cDNA or gDNA that made up the material.

The repertoire was sequenced with immunoSEQ multiplex PCR; TCRdb's copy has only in-frame clones and lacks some. The table includes some 220,000 clones, about nine tenths detected once. This CDR3 spans 14 amino acids. From germline, CDR1 is SQVTM and CDR2 ANQGSEA. The ends lost 4 bases at V and 4 bases at J; junction bases unmatched: 9. Followed over time, Seattle patients had been enrolled while infection was active. This TCR was sampled from a young man with COVID-19, enrolled during active disease. This chain connects TRBV29-1 to TRBJ1-1; 7 nucleotides align to TRBD1. Sequences were obtained from peripheral blood. Here the CDR3 reads CSVVGRGSSTEAFF. Here the CDR3 DNA reads TGCAGCGTTGTGGGCAGGGGGTCGAGCACTGAAGCTTTCTTT.